Listed below are T cell receptor beta chains from one sample, sequenced in a study of prognosis after radiotherapy for stage I lung cancer. TCRdb analysed the multiplex PCR reads with MiXCR anew, one entry per CDR3 protein. The data contain approximately 28,000 distinct CDR3 sequences, around two fifths of them singletons. The sample consisted of PBMCs, taken before or after stereotactic body radiation therapy (not recorded which). The origin of the receptors is a donor aged 50 or older with non-small cell lung cancer. The conserved cysteine and the conserved F or W are not part of the CDR3 here. Each record gives: V gene, J gene, CDR3 protein.

TRBV7-2	TRBJ2-1	ASSSRLAGGGYNEQF
TRBV28	TRBJ1-6	ASTRQGASYNSPLH
TRBV6-1	TRBJ2-2	ASTQGMSELF
TRBV7-9	TRBJ1-5	ASSSLTVNQPQH
TRBV5-6	TRBJ2-7	ASSMTGGNYEQY
TRBV11-3	TRBJ1-1	ASQGEAF
TRBV2	TRBJ1-5	ASSSLNQPQH
TRBV6-4	-	ASMGPQPQY
TRBV3-1	TRBJ2-4	ASSPGAGPKNIQY
TRBV20-1	TRBJ2-7	SAMWDRGYSYEQY
TRBV6-1	TRBJ1-2	ASRRNFNYGYT
TRBV5-4	TRBJ1-2	ASSFDRGDGYT
TRBV4-1	TRBJ2-5	ASSPIPGGETQY
TRBV7-9	TRBJ1-2	ASSLGHYGYT
TRBV7-8	TRBJ2-2	ASSRIGGAGELF
TRBV29-1	TRBJ2-1	SVEVPGRLAYNEQF
TRBV6-2/TRBV6-3	TRBJ2-7	ASSYLGGPYEQY
TRBV20-1	TRBJ2-7	SARGTSGSGGNYEQY
TRBV6-2/TRBV6-3	TRBJ1-2	ASIYSNKAGYT
TRBV7-2	TRBJ2-5	ASSPRRASEIQY
TRBV6-9	TRBJ2-1	ASSSLAWGLSLLNEQF
TRBV27	TRBJ2-1	ASSTQGYDQF
TRBV3-1	TRBJ2-3	ASSQTIGAADTQY
TRBV27	TRBJ2-1	SSSFNRHSEQF
TRBV6-1	TRBJ1-1	ASITDRRNTEAF
TRBV6-1	TRBJ2-1	ASSEEEGSVNEQF
TRBV6-1	TRBJ2-5	ASTSPLDRSLGGETQY
TRBV11-1	TRBJ2-5	ASSPRGRYQETQY
TRBV6-4	TRBJ2-7	ASSMGGYEHY
TRBV16	TRBJ1-1	ASTHDTEAF
TRBV7-8	TRBJ2-5	ASSFTLQETQY
TRBV19	TRBJ1-2	ASSARSYGYT
TRBV30	TRBJ1-6	AWTQRGLYYNSPLH
TRBV19	TRBJ1-2	ASSTQDRDYGYT
TRBV10-3	TRBJ1-2	AISRDAIYGYT
TRBV6-1	TRBJ2-2	ASRGSPNTGELF
TRBV28	TRBJ2-2	ASSFLGKNTGELF
TRBV11-2	TRBJ1-2	ASSFSFGANYGYT
TRBV20-1	TRBJ1-1	SARESTGGSLDTEAL
TRBV6-1	TRBJ1-1	ASGQGPNTEAF